This is a list of T cell receptor beta chains from one sample in a study of T-cell memory formation after mild COVID-19. TCRdb fed the 5' RACE reads into MiXCR, producing one record per CDR3 protein. The sample includes approximately 560,000 distinct CDR3 sequences, 15% to 20% of them seen just once. The sequenced material came from PBMCs or a T cell subset sorted from them (not recorded which). The receptors were sampled from an adult woman who had mild COVID-19 (a few samples of this study predate the infection). Cell type and time point are not known. CDR3s include the opening cysteine and the closing phenylalanine or tryptophan.

j_call: TRBJ1-2; v_call: TRBV9; cdr3_aa: CASSVMDTPDLRGYTF
j_call: TRBJ2-1; v_call: TRBV12-3/TRBV12-4; cdr3_aa: CASNPGTGGKQFF
j_call: TRBJ2-2; v_call: TRBV24-1; cdr3_aa: CATKSADAGELFF
j_call: TRBJ2-2; v_call: TRBV11-2; cdr3_aa: CASKGDRHTGELFF
j_call: TRBJ2-5; v_call: TRBV19; cdr3_aa: CASTETGGAETQYF
j_call: TRBJ1-4; v_call: TRBV20-1; cdr3_aa: CSAPTGATNEKLFF
j_call: TRBJ1-1; v_call: TRBV19; cdr3_aa: CASILQGGAAFF
j_call: TRBJ1-1; v_call: TRBV20-1; cdr3_aa: CSAQTPAFLEAFF
j_call: TRBJ2-2; v_call: TRBV6-5; cdr3_aa: CASLTASNTGELFF
j_call: TRBJ2-1; v_call: TRBV6-2/TRBV6-3; cdr3_aa: CASSYAGVGSSYNEQFF
j_call: TRBJ1-1; v_call: TRBV5-1; cdr3_aa: CASSFGNSGQGEAFF
j_call: TRBJ1-1; v_call: TRBV20-1; cdr3_aa: CSVSGAKTNTEAFF
j_call: TRBJ2-6; v_call: TRBV29-1; cdr3_aa: CSVEGTGSSGANVLTF
j_call: TRBJ2-5; v_call: TRBV5-1; cdr3_aa: CASSLGSRGNQETQYF
j_call: TRBJ2-7; v_call: TRBV10-3; cdr3_aa: CAIQDSHEQYF
j_call: TRBJ2-1; v_call: TRBV13; cdr3_aa: CASMQAGVNNEQFF
j_call: TRBJ2-1; v_call: TRBV7-9; cdr3_aa: CASSSISGGINEQFF
j_call: TRBJ2-2; v_call: TRBV11-1; cdr3_aa: CASTGQGLNTGELFF
j_call: TRBJ2-7; v_call: TRBV19; cdr3_aa: CASSTDHSYEQYF
j_call: TRBJ2-5; v_call: TRBV24-1; cdr3_aa: CATSDPGQGARETQYF
j_call: TRBJ2-3; v_call: TRBV12-3/TRBV12-4; cdr3_aa: CASSRKVRGTDTQYF
j_call: TRBJ2-5; v_call: TRBV3-1; cdr3_aa: CASSQYSPLAAKETQYF
j_call: TRBJ2-7; v_call: TRBV4-1; cdr3_aa: CASSQLLAGVYEQYF
j_call: TRBJ1-1; v_call: TRBV7-9; cdr3_aa: CASQKLPDRANTEAFF
j_call: TRBJ2-7; v_call: TRBV29-1; cdr3_aa: CSVDGAYEQYF
j_call: TRBJ2-3; v_call: TRBV2; cdr3_aa: CASDGQEASTDTQYF
j_call: TRBJ2-7; v_call: TRBV9; cdr3_aa: CASSEQGAGDEQYF
j_call: TRBJ2-7; v_call: TRBV5-4; cdr3_aa: CASSLDSSLIYEQYF
j_call: TRBJ2-5; v_call: TRBV7-2; cdr3_aa: CDSSLVGAGNLETQYF
j_call: TRBJ1-4; v_call: TRBV3-1; cdr3_aa: CASSQFVPTGKLFF
j_call: TRBJ1-2; v_call: TRBV5-1; cdr3_aa: CASSLEQGATGYTF
j_call: TRBJ2-1; v_call: TRBV24-1; cdr3_aa: CATSEVAGCSYNEQFF
j_call: TRBJ1-1; v_call: TRBV24-1; cdr3_aa: CATNGVGNTEAFF
j_call: TRBJ2-3; v_call: TRBV5-1; cdr3_aa: CASSPPSLFTDTQYF
j_call: TRBJ2-1; v_call: TRBV12-3/TRBV12-4; cdr3_aa: CASSWLAEPRVF
j_call: TRBJ2-7; v_call: TRBV4-1; cdr3_aa: CASSQASGGYYEQYF
j_call: TRBJ2-3; v_call: TRBV10-3; cdr3_aa: CAISAPLTSGSTDTQYF
j_call: TRBJ1-1; v_call: TRBV29-1; cdr3_aa: CSSDRGAEAFF
j_call: TRBJ2-7; v_call: TRBV7-6; cdr3_aa: CASSSQGGYEQYF